This record covers a single T cell receptor (beta chain). The entry originates in a study of regulatory T cells in long-lasting Graves disease. Time point described: newly diagnosed GD, antithyroid drugs for less than 3 months. After RNA was extracted from PBMCs, the TCR library was made from it. There are 16 residues in the CDR3. Germline V gene data show CDR1 as MDHEN and CDR2 as SYDVKM. Arm-PCR of CDR3 regions and iRepertoire HTBI primers were the basis on which TCR beta libraries were built. From the multiplex PCR reads, TCRdb called clonotypes with MiXCR, one entry per CDR3 protein. The sample has approximately 440,000 distinct CDR3 sequences, roughly 16% seen once. This same sample was also taken into another study, of T cells in Graves' hyperthyroidism and ophthalmopathy. This second study notes: Patients aged 18 to 65 with hyperthyroidism were newly diagnosed, with duration under 2 months. Used for diagnoses were clinical symptoms, serum thyroxine and TRAb, thyroid ultrasound and orbital computed tomography. First-round RT-PCR with HTBI primers amplified the TCR CDR3 region.

The input for sequencing was peripheral blood mononuclear cells (PBMCs), taken at new diagnosis, from a patient treated with antithyroid drugs. The TCR was taken from a man in his forties or fifties with Graves disease. This sequence joins TRBV28 and TRBJ2-5; 12 nucleotides agree with TRBD2. The DNA matches TRBJ2-1 better at its end, which makes the J call doubtful. CDR3 region: CASSFPLAGGRNEQFF. In DNA, the CDR3 is TGTGCCAGCAGTTTCCCACTAGCGGGAGGAAGGAATGAGCAGTTCTTC.